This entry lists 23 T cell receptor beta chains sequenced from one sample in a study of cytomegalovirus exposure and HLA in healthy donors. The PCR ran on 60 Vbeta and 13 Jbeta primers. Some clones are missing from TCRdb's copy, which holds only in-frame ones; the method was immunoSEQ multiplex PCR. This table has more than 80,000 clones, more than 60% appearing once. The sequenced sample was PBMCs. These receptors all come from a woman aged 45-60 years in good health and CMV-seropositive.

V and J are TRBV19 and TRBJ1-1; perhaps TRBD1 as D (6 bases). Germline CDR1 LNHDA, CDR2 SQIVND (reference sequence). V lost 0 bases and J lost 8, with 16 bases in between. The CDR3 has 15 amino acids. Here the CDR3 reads CASSIDGDTWGEAFF. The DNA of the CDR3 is TGTGCCAGTAGTATAGACGGGGACACGTGGGGGGAAGCTTTCTTT.

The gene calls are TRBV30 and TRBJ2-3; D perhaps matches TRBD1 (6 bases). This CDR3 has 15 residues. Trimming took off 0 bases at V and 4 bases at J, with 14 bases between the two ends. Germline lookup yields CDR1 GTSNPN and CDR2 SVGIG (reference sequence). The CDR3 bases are TGTGCCTGGAGTGTACCAGAGGGGGTCGCAGATACGCAGTATTTT. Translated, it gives CAWSVPEGVADTQYF.

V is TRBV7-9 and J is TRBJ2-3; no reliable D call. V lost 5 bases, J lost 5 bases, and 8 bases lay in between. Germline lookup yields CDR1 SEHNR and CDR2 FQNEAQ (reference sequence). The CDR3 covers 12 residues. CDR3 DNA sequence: TGTGCCAGCAGCCCCTCGGGAGATACGCAGTATTTT. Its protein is CASSPSGDTQYF.

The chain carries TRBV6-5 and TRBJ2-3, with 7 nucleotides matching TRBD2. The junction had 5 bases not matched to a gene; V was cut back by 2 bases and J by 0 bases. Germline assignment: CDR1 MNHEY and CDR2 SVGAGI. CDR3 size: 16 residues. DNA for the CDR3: TGTGCCAGCAGTTACGTCCTGGGGGGGAGCACAGATACGCAGTATTTT. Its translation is CASSYVLGGSTDTQYF.

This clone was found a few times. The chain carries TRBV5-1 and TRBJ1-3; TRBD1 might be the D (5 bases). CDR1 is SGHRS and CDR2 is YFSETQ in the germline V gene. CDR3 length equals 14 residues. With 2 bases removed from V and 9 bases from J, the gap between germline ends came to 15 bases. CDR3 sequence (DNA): TGCGCCAGCAGCTTTGGGGCTGCTCCGAGCACCATATATTTT. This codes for CASSFGAAPSTIYF.

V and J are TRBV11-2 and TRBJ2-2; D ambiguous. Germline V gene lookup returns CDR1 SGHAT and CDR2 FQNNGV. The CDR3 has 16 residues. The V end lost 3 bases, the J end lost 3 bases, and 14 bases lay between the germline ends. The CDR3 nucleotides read TGTGCCAGCAGCTTCCGGGTCCCGCCCTACACCGGGGAGCTGTTTTTT. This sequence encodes CASSFRVPPYTGELFF.

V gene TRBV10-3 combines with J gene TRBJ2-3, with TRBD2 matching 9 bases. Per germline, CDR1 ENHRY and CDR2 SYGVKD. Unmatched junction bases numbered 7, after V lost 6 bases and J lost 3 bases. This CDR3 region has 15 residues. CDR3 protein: CAISAARGGTDTQYF. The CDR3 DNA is TGTGCCATCAGCGCCGCGCGGGGGGGTACAGATACGCAGTATTTT.

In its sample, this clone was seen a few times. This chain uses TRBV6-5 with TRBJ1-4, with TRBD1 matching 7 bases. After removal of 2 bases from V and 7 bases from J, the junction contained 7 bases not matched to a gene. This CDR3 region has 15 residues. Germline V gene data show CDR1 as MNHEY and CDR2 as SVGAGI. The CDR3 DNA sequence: TGTGCCAGCAGTTACACAGGGGAAGGGACTGAAAAACTGTTTTTT. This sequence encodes CASSYTGEGTEKLFF.

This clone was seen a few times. The CDR3 DNA follows: TGTGCCAGCAGCGGCACAGGGGGGTATGGCTACACCTTC. Amino acids: CASSGTGGYGYTF. The gene calls are TRBV5-5 and TRBJ1-2; TRBD1 aligns across 8 bases. Germline V gives CDR1 SGHKS, CDR2 YYEKEE (reference sequence). The CDR3 sequence is 13 residues long. With 4 bases clipped from V and 5 bases from J, the junction kept 4 bases outside the gene matches.

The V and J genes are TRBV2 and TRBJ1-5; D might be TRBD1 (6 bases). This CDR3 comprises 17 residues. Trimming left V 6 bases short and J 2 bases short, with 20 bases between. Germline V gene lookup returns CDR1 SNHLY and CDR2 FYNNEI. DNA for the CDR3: TGTGCCAGCAGAGCCTTACAACAGGGTCTAGGCAATCAGCCCCAGCATTTT. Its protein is CASRALQQGLGNQPQHF.

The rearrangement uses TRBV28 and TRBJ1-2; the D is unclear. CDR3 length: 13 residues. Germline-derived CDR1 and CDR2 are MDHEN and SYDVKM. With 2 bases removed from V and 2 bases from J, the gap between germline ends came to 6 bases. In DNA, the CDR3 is TGTGCCAGCAGTTTAATAACAAACTATGGCTACACCTTC. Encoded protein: CASSLITNYGYTF.

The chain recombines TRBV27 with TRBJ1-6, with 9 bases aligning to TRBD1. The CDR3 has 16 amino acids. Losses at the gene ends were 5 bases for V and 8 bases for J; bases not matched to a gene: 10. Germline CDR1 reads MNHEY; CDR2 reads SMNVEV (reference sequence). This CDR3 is CASSPLLQGADSPLHF. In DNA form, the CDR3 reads TGTGCCAGCAGTCCGTTATTACAGGGGGCAGATTCACCCCTCCACTTT.

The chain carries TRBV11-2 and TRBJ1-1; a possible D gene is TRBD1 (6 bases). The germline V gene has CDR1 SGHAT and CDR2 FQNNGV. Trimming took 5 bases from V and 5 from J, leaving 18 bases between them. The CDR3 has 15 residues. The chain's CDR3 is CASSRGTRTGTEAFF. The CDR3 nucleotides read TGTGCCAGCAGCAGAGGGACACGGACGGGTACTGAAGCTTTCTTT.

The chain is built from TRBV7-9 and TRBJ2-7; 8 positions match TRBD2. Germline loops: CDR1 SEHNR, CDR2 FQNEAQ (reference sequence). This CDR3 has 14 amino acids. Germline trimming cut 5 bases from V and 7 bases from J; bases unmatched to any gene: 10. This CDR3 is CASSTSGTFWEQYF. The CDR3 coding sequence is TGTGCCAGCAGCACTAGCGGAACCTTTTGGGAGCAGTACTTC.

CDR3 loop: CASSRDRGHGEQYF. In nucleotides, the CDR3 is TGTGCCAGCAGCAGGGACAGGGGGCACGGCGAGCAGTACTTC. The chain combines TRBV7-9 with TRBJ2-7, with 12 bases that match TRBD1. This CDR3 region has 14 residues. The ends lost 5 bases at V and 6 bases at J; junction bases unmatched: 5. In germline, CDR1 is SEHNR, CDR2 FQNEAQ (reference sequence). The full variable domain, completed using reference TRBV7-9 and TRBJ2-7, is DTGVSQNPRHKITKRGQNVTFRCDPISEHNRLYWYRQTLGQGPEFLTYFQNEAQLEKSRLLSDRFSAERPKGSFSTLEIQRTEQGDSAMYLCASSRDRGHGEQYFGPGTRLTVT.

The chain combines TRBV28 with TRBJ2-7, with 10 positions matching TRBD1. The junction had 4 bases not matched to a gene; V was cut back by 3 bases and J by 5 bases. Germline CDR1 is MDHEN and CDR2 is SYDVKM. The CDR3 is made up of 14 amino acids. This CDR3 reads CASSFGTGVHEQYF. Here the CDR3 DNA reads TGTGCCAGCAGTTTCGGGACAGGGGTCCACGAGCAGTACTTC.

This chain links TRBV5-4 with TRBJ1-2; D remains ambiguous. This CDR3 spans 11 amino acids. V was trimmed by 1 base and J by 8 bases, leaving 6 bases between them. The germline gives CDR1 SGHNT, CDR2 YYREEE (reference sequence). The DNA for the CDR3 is TGTGCCAGCAGCTTGCACTCCGGCTACACCTTC. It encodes CASSLHSGYTF.

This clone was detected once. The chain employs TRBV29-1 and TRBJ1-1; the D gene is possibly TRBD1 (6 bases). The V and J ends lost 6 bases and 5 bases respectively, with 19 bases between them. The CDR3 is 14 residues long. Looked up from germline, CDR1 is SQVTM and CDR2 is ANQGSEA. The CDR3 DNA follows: TGCAGCGTCGTTAAGACAGGATGGGGAACTGAAGCTTTCTTT. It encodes CSVVKTGWGTEAFF.

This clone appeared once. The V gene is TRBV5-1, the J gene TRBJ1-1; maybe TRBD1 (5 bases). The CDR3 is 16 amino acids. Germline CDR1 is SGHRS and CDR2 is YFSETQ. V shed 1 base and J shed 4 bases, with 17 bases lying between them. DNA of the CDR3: TGCGCCAGCAGCTTGAGGCAGGGTAAGTTTGGCACTGAAGCTTTCTTT. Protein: CASSLRQGKFGTEAFF.

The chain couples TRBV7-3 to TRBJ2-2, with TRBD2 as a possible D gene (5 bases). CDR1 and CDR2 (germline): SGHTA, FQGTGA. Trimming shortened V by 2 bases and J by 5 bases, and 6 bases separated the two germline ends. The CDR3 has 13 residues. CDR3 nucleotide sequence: TGTGCCAGCAGCTTACGAGGGACCGGGGAGCTGTTTTTT. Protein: CASSLRGTGELFF. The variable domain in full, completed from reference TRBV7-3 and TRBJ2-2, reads GAGVSQTPSNKVTEKGKYVELRCDPISGHTALYWYRQSLGQGPEFLIYFQGTGAADDSGLPNDRFFAVRPEGSVSTLKIQRTERGDSAVYLCASSLRGTGELFFGEGSRLTVL.

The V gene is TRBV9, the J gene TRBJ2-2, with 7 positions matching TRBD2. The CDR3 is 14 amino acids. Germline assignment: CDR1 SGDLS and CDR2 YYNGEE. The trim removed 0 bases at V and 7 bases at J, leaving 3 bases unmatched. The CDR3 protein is CASSVEGGFGELFF. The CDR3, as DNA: TGTGCCAGCAGCGTAGAGGGAGGGTTCGGGGAGCTGTTTTTT.

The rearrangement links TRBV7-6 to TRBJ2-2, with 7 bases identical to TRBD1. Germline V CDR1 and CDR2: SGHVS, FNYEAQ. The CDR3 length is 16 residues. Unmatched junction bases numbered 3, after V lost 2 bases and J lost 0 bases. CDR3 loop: CASSLNQGANTGELFF. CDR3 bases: TGTGCCAGCAGCTTAAATCAGGGGGCGAACACCGGGGAGCTGTTTTTT. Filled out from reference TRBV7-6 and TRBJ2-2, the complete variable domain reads GAGVSQSPRYKVTKRGQDVALRCDPISGHVSLYWYRQALGQGPEFLTYFNYEAQQDKSGLPNDRFSAERPEGSISTLTIQRTEQRDSAMYRCASSLNQGANTGELFFGEGSRLTVL.

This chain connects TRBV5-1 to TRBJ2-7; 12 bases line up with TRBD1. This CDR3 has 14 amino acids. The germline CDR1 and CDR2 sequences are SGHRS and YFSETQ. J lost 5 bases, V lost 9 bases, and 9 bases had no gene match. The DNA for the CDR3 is TGCGCCACCAGTGCCGGGACAGGGGGCCACGAGCAGTACTTC. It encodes CATSAGTGGHEQYF.